Each of the 16 T cell receptor beta chains below was sequenced from the same sample in a study of blood T cells in healthy people across ages. Alongside a J-beta primer mix, a sample-barcoded 5' primer served in a second PCR lasting 7 to 11 cycles. TCRdb re-derived calls from the 5' RACE reads in MiXCR, one entry per CDR3 protein. The table includes hundreds of thousands of distinct CDR3 sequences, 20% to 25% detected once. Sample: blood. Every receptor here comes from a man aged 70 or older in good health.

This chain's CDR3 is CASSLYPGRAKNIQYF. CDR3 in DNA: TGCGCCAGCAGCCTATACCCTGGACGCGCCAAAAACATTCAGTACTTC. The rearrangement joins TRBV4-3 to TRBJ2-4; D is unresolved. Trimming took off 4 bases at V and 1 base at J, with 14 bases between the two ends. Germline CDR1 and CDR2: LGHNA and YSLEER. This CDR3 comprises 16 residues.

This clonotype was counted a single time. The J gene is TRBJ2-3, the V gene TRBV29-1, with D tentatively TRBD2 (6 bases). Trimming cost V 6 bases and J 4 bases, with 20 bases left between them. The length of the CDR3 is 15 residues. Germline values: CDR1 SQVTM, CDR2 ANQGSEA. The DNA for the CDR3 is TGCAGCGTAGACCGTCTCACGGGAGCGGCAGATACGCAGTATTTT. Protein sequence: CSVDRLTGAADTQYF.

This clonotype turned up a few times. The gene calls are TRBV11-2 and TRBJ2-1, with no clear D. V was pared by 4 bases and J by 13 bases, with 14 bases between. The CDR3 is 12 amino acids. Germline values: CDR1 SGHAT, CDR2 FQNNGV. The CDR3 nucleotides read TGTGCCAGCAGCTCCCAATCTAATAACCAGTTCTTC. Encoded protein: CASSSQSNNQFF.

The J gene is TRBJ1-4, the V gene TRBV7-2; D gene ambiguous. Germline values: CDR1 SGHTA, CDR2 FQGNSA. V lost 3 bases to trimming and J lost 2 bases, with 10 bases between them. This CDR3 comprises 15 residues. The CDR3 sequence: CASSFTPSTNEKLFF. The CDR3 DNA reads TGTGCCAGCAGCTTTACGCCTTCGACTAATGAAAAACTGTTTTTT.

This clonotype has a handful of counts. The chain links TRBV6-5 to TRBJ2-5; a weak D match, TRBD1 (5 bases). This CDR3 region has 16 residues. The V gene's germline CDR1 is MNHEY and CDR2 SVGAGI. The germline V and J ends were trimmed by 0 bases and 4 bases, with 15 bases remaining between them. CDR3 bases: TGTGCCAGCAGTTACTCGAACCCAGGACAAACAGAGACCCAGTACTTC. Residues: CASSYSNPGQTETQYF.

The table lists this clonotype with a few counts. DNA of the CDR3: TGCAGCGTCGGGGGCTTTGGGGGCTACGAGCAGTACTTC. Protein product: CSVGGFGGYEQYF. V and J are TRBV29-1 and TRBJ2-7; D could derive from TRBD1 or TRBD2 (6 bases each). V dropped 6 bases and J dropped 3 bases, with 15 bases sitting between them. Germline values: CDR1 SQVTM, CDR2 ANQGSEA. The CDR3 runs 13 residues.

This clonotype was picked up a small number of times. This chain uses TRBV12-3 or TRBV12-4 with TRBJ1-1; weak D call: TRBD1 (5 bases). The CDR3 totals 13 residues. With 7 bases removed from V and 6 bases from J, the gap between germline ends came to 15 bases. CDR3 amino acids: CASNPSRGAEAFF. As DNA, the CDR3 is TGTGCCAGCAACCCATCTAGGGGCGCTGAAGCTTTCTTT.

The chain employs TRBV7-2 and TRBJ2-1; TRBD2 matches at 7 bases. The CDR3 has 15 amino acids. J lost 6 bases, V lost 1 base, and 6 bases had no gene match. Germline V gene lookup returns CDR1 SGHTA and CDR2 FQGNSA. CDR3 DNA: TGTGCCAGCAGCTTAGGCGGGAGTCGGTCCAATGAGCAGTTCTTC. This gives the protein CASSLGGSRSNEQFF.

The J gene is TRBJ2-5, the V gene TRBV11-2, with D hard to call. Trimming took 4 bases from V and 2 from J, leaving 11 bases between them. This CDR3 spans 14 amino acids. Germline V lookup: CDR1 SGHAT, CDR2 FQNNGV. The CDR3: CASSSNRVQETQYF. In nucleotides, the CDR3 is TGTGCCAGCAGCTCCAATAGGGTTCAAGAGACCCAGTACTTC.

V usage is TRBV11-3 and J usage is TRBJ2-1, with D perhaps given as TRBD1 or TRBD2 (5 bases each). CDR3 size: 14 residues. Trimming shortened V by 2 bases and J by 7 bases, and 12 bases separated the two germline ends. CDR1 is SGHNT and CDR2 is YENEEA in the germline V gene. CDR3 coding DNA: TGTGCCAGCAGCTTATCAGGGAGAGGTAATGAGCAGTTCTTC. Amino acids: CASSLSGRGNEQFF.

In this sample, this clonotype turned up a few times. V usage is TRBV7-9 and J usage is TRBJ2-5; 8 positions agree with TRBD2. The J call may be in error: the DNA end matches TRBJ2-1 better. The CDR3 totals 14 residues. CDR1 SEHNR and CDR2 FQNEAQ come from the germline V gene (reference sequence). The CDR3 region is CASSVDGGGNEQFF. CDR3 in DNA: TGTGCCAGCAGCGTAGACGGGGGGGGGAATGAGCAGTTCTTC.

V and J are TRBV7-2 and TRBJ2-7; D is undetermined. Germline V gene sequence: CDR1 SGHTA, CDR2 FQGNSA. CDR3 length: 13 residues. V was cut by 3 bases and J by 7 bases, with 13 bases left in between. Here the CDR3 reads CASSFRPSGEQYF. Here the CDR3 DNA reads TGTGCCAGCAGCTTCAGGCCCTCTGGGGAGCAGTACTTC.

This clonotype was seen a handful of times. The V gene is TRBV27, the J gene TRBJ2-3; D possibly corresponds to TRBD1 (6 bases). Germline loops: CDR1 MNHEY, CDR2 SMNVEV (reference sequence). The CDR3 covers 18 residues. The V end lost 4 bases, the J end lost 1 base, and 21 bases lay between the germline ends. CDR3: CASSSSHNSRQGTDTQYF. CDR3 coding DNA: TGTGCCAGCAGTTCATCCCACAACTCGCGACAGGGCACAGATACGCAGTATTTT.

V usage is TRBV20-1 and J usage is TRBJ2-5; no clear D. V lost 0 bases to trimming and J lost 1 base, with 9 bases between them. CDR1 is DFQATT, CDR2 SNEGSKA, per germline (reference sequence). This CDR3 comprises 14 residues. CDR3 DNA sequence: TGCAGTGCTAGAGATCTCCGGATCCAAGAGACCCAGTACTTC. Translating it yields CSARDLRIQETQYF.

This clonotype was counted only a few times. V and J are TRBV20-1 and TRBJ1-5; D is ambiguous. Germline-derived CDR1 and CDR2 are DFQATT and SNEGSKA (reference sequence). This CDR3 has 12 amino acids. Deletions cut 4 bases from V and 7 bases from J, with 11 bases between. As DNA, the CDR3 is TGCAGTGCTAAAGGATTGGGGCAGCCCCAGCATTTT. Translating it yields CSAKGLGQPQHF.

This clonotype was counted only a few times. The chain uses TRBV11-1 and TRBJ1-2, with D unresolved. V was clipped by 5 bases and J by 7 bases, with 11 bases between them. The CDR3 covers 12 residues. The germline V gene has CDR1 SGHAT and CDR2 FQDESV (reference sequence). Here the CDR3 reads CASSELSGGYTF. CDR3 nucleotide sequence: TGTGCCAGCAGCGAATTATCGGGTGGCTACACCTTC.